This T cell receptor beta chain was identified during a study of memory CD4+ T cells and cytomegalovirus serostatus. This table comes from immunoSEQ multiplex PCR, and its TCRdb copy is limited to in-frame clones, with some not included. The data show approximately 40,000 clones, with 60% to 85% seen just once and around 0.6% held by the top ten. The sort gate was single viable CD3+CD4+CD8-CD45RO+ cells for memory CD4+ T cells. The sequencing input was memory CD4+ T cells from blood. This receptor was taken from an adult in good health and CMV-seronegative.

CDR3 sequence (DNA): TGTGCCAGCAGCCAGATGGACAGGGGAGGGACTGAAGCTTTCTTT. It is translated as CASSQMDRGGTEAFF. V gene TRBV7-2 combines with J gene TRBJ1-1; TRBD1 matches 9 bases. Unmatched junction bases numbered 9, after V lost 5 bases and J lost 5 bases. This CDR3 is 15 amino acids long. Germline values: CDR1 SGHTA, CDR2 FQGNSA.